The rows below give T cell receptor beta chains drawn from one sample of a study of blood T cell repertoires in COVID-19. Measured with immunoSEQ multiplex PCR; TCRdb has only the in-frame clones, and not every one. This sample has 250,000 or so clones, with approximately 86% found just once. The sequenced sample consisted of peripheral blood. Receptors were obtained from a man aged 25 to 40 with active or convalescent COVID-19. Both conserved end residues are part of each CDR3. D genes are given only for firm matches. Clone size, where shown, is once, few, many, or a class for clones that have expanded.

>-|TRBJ2-1|TRBV21-1|-
TGTGCCAGCAGCAAAGAGGGACGGACATCAGGGTCGGGGTGTAGGAGCGGGGGCTACAATGAGCAGTTCTTC
CASSKEGRTSGSGCRSGGYNEQFF
>-|TRBJ2-1|TRBV2|TRBD2
TGTGCCAGCAGCAGACTAGCGGGGGGGTCCGGCAATGAGCAGTTCTTC
CASSRLAGGSGNEQFF
>-|TRBJ2-2|TRBV7-7|TRBD2
TGTGCCAGCAGTTTAGGACTAGCAGTTCCCGGGGAGCTGTTTTTT
CASSLGLAVPGELFF
>-|TRBJ2-7|TRBV3-1/TRBV3-2|-
TGTGCCAGCAGCCAAGATCGCTCCTACGAGCAGTACTTC
CASSQDRSYEQYF
>-|TRBJ2-7|TRBV6-5|-
TGTGCCAGCAGCCGAGGACTAAGCTCCTACGAGCAGTACTTC
CASSRGLSSYEQYF
>-|TRBJ1-3|TRBV29-1|-
TGCAGCGTAGGGACAAGCTCTGGAAACACCATATATTTT
CSVGTSSGNTIYF
>few|TRBJ1-4|TRBV2|-
TGTGCCAGCACCCTTGAGGGTCCTGAAAAACTGTTTTTT
CASTLEGPEKLFF
>few|TRBJ1-1|TRBV24-1|-
TGTGCCACCAGTGCAGATATGAACACTGAAGCTTTCTTT
CATSADMNTEAFF
>-|TRBJ1-5|TRBV2|TRBD1
TGTGCCAGCAGTGGGACAGGCTTAGGTAATCAGCCCCAGCATTTT
CASSGTGLGNQPQHF
>-|TRBJ2-5|TRBV11-2|TRBD2
TGTGCCAGCAGACCTCTAGCGGAAGAGACCCAGTACTTC
CASRPLAEETQYF
>-|TRBJ1-2|TRBV9|-
TGTGCCAGCAGCGTAGAGTTTACAGGGTTATATGGCTACACCTTC
CASSVEFTGLYGYTF